The 31 T cell receptor beta chains given below trace back to one sample, sequenced in a study of shared clonotypes between healthy human individuals. TCRdb's table, derived via immunoSEQ multiplex PCR, lists solely in-frame clones and lacks some. This table holds 2 million to 3 million clones, more than 80% found once. The source material was naive CD4+ T cells sorted from blood. This sample's subset: CD45RA+ positively selected. All receptors derive from a man aged 18 to 29 in good health.

This chain links TRBV18 with TRBJ1-1; D not resolved. Trimming cost V 5 bases and J 2 bases, with 12 bases left between them. This CDR3 has 14 residues. CDR1 and CDR2 from the germline V gene are KGHSH and LQKENI. The CDR3 loop is CASSADGGNTEAFF. The CDR3, as DNA: TGTGCCAGCTCAGCAGACGGAGGCAACACTGAAGCTTTCTTT.

The chain uses TRBV5-6 and TRBJ1-4; 7 bases match TRBD1. The V segment lost 0 bases and the J segment 8 bases; nucleotides outside the gene matches: 4. CDR3 length: 14 residues. The V gene's germline CDR1 is SGHDT and CDR2 YYEEEE. The DNA for the CDR3 is TGTGCCAGCAGCTTGGTGGGACAGAGGGAAAAACTGTTTTTT. This gives the protein CASSLVGQREKLFF.

This clone occurred a few times. The chain combines TRBV7-6 with TRBJ1-3; perhaps TRBD1 as D (6 bases). Germline V gene data show CDR1 as SGHVS and CDR2 as FNYEAQ. There are 14 residues in the CDR3. V was pared by 8 bases and J by 0 bases, with 11 bases between. This CDR3 reads CASGGQRSGNTIYF. CDR3 bases: TGTGCCAGCGGCGGACAGCGCTCTGGAAACACCATATATTTT.

In this sample, this clone turned up once. The J gene is TRBJ2-5, the V gene TRBV29-1; possible D gene TRBD1, 5 bases. This CDR3 region has 12 residues. Germline V gives CDR1 SQVTM, CDR2 ANQGSEA. V lost 7 bases, J lost 4 bases, and 13 bases lay in between. DNA of the CDR3: TGCAGCGCACAGGAGTCGACAGAGACCCAGTACTTC. It translates to CSAQESTETQYF.

The chain has TRBV9 and TRBJ2-3; D unresolved. The ends were cut back, 0 bases at V and 2 bases at J, with 16 bases in the middle. This CDR3 is 17 amino acids long. Germline V gene sequence: CDR1 SGDLS, CDR2 YYNGEE. The chain's CDR3 is CASSVVSWYASTDTQYF. CDR3 DNA: TGTGCCAGCAGCGTAGTCTCGTGGTACGCGTCCACAGATACGCAGTATTTT.

On this clone: The junction departs from the called germline gene at one end, perhaps through a read error. In the same sample, other DNA sequences code for this CDR3. V and J are TRBV5-1 and TRBJ2-4; D is unresolved. The CDR3 length is 13 residues. Germline CDR1 reads SGHRS; CDR2 reads YFSETQ. Here the CDR3 DNA reads TGCGCCAGCAGTTTGGGCGGTGAAAACATTCAGTACTTC. Amino acid sequence: CASSLGGENIQYF. The variable domain in full, with the rest retrieved from reference TRBV5-1 and TRBJ2-4, is KAGVTQTPRYLIKTRGQQVTLSCSPISGHRSVSWYQQTPGQGLQFLFEYFSETQRNKGNFPGRFSGRQFSNSRSEMNVSTLELGDSALYLCASSLGGENIQYFGAGTRLSVL.

The CDR3 region is CASTLGGDTDTQYF. The DNA for the CDR3 is TGTGCCAGTACCTTGGGGGGGGACACAGATACGCAGTATTTT. The chain links TRBV19 to TRBJ2-3; 7 nucleotides agree with TRBD2. With 7 bases clipped from V and 2 bases from J, the junction kept 6 bases outside the gene matches. The germline gives CDR1 LNHDA, CDR2 SQIVND (reference sequence). The CDR3 is made up of 14 amino acids.

The gene calls are TRBV6-5 and TRBJ1-6, with a tentative D call TRBD1 (6 bases). V lost 0 bases and J 4 bases, leaving 10 bases between the germline ends. The germline gives CDR1 MNHEY, CDR2 SVGAGI. This CDR3 spans 16 amino acids. CDR3 DNA: TGTGCCAGCAGTTACTCCGGACAGTCGTATAATTCACCCCTCCACTTT. It yields the protein CASSYSGQSYNSPLHF.

The V gene is TRBV5-5, the J gene TRBJ1-2, with D tentatively TRBD1 (5 bases). CDR1 SGHKS and CDR2 YYEKEE come from the germline V gene (reference sequence). There are 13 residues in the CDR3. The V end lost 1 base, the J end lost 3 bases, and 7 bases lay between the germline ends. The DNA of the CDR3 is TGTGCCAGCAGCTTGTCCAGGGACTATGGCTACACCTTC. This translates into CASSLSRDYGYTF.

This sequence joins TRBV10-3 and TRBJ2-3; 8 nucleotides line up with TRBD2. V gave up 6 bases and J gave up 0 bases; unmatched junction bases: 8. The germline V gene has CDR1 ENHRY and CDR2 SYGVKD. CDR3 length equals 16 residues. This CDR3 reads CAIRDPLAGSTDTQYF. Written as DNA, the CDR3 is TGTGCCATCAGGGATCCCTTAGCGGGGAGCACAGATACGCAGTATTTT.

The gene calls are TRBV2 and TRBJ2-5; no firm D call. Gene TRBJ2-7 matches the end of the DNA better, so the J call may be wrong. Germline loops: CDR1 SNHLY, CDR2 FYNNEI. The CDR3 contains 11 residues. CDR3 bases: TGTGCCAGCAGGGCCGTCTACGAGCAGTACTTC. This gives the protein CASRAVYEQYF.

The rearrangement links TRBV28 to TRBJ2-7; 7 bases agree with TRBD1. Unmatched junction bases numbered 3, after V lost 6 bases and J lost 4 bases. The CDR3 is made up of 12 amino acids. The germline V gene has CDR1 MDHEN and CDR2 SYDVKM. CDR3 DNA: TGTGCCAGCAGGGACAGGACGTACGAGCAGTACTTC. This translates into CASRDRTYEQYF. Filled out from reference TRBV28 and TRBJ2-7, the complete variable domain reads DVKVTQSSRYLVKRTGEKVFLECVQDMDHENMFWYRQDPGLGLRLIYFSYDVKMKEKGDIPEGYSVSREKKERFSLILESASTNQTSMYLCASRDRTYEQYFGPGTRLTVT.

V usage is TRBV29-1 and J usage is TRBJ1-4; 7 bases are a match to TRBD1. CDR3 length equals 13 residues. Germline CDR1 reads SQVTM; CDR2 reads ANQGSEA. J was trimmed by 5 bases and V by 5 bases; bases with no gene match: 5. The CDR3 bases are TGCAGCGTTAGGACAGGAACGAATGAAAAACTGTTTTTT. Its protein is CSVRTGTNEKLFF.

This sequence joins TRBV29-1 and TRBJ2-2, with 8 positions matching TRBD1. V shed 6 bases and J 1 base; nucleotides not matched to a gene: 4. CDR3 length: 14 residues. Germline CDR1 SQVTM, CDR2 ANQGSEA. CDR3 protein: CSVRGTGNTGELFF. The CDR3 DNA reads as TGCAGCGTCCGTGGGACAGGGAACACCGGGGAGCTGTTTTTT.

J is TRBJ2-1 and V is TRBV11-2, with 9 bases identical to TRBD2. V was pared by 3 bases and J by 6 bases, with 3 bases of the junction left unmatched. The CDR3 totals 14 residues. Germline V gene data show CDR1 as SGHAT and CDR2 as FQNNGV. This CDR3 reads CASSLAGGTNEQFF. CDR3 sequence (DNA): TGTGCCAGCAGCTTGGCGGGGGGGACCAATGAGCAGTTCTTC.

The chain joins TRBV11-3 to TRBJ2-7, with a weak D call TRBD2 (7 bases). Germline loops: CDR1 SGHNT, CDR2 YENEEA. The CDR3 runs 18 residues. V was pared by 2 bases and J by 0 bases, with 20 bases between. The CDR3, as DNA: TGTGCCAGCAGCTTAATAGGGGGGGCCAAACTCTACTCCTACGAGCAGTACTTC. This codes for CASSLIGGAKLYSYEQYF.

V usage is TRBV25-1 and J usage is TRBJ2-2, with 9 positions matching TRBD1. The CDR3 length is 16 residues. Germline V gene lookup returns CDR1 MGHDK and CDR2 SYGVNS. With V trimmed by 0 bases and J by 5 bases, 4 bases remained unmatched. CDR3 loop: CASSEYSGTGTGELFF. The CDR3 DNA reads TGTGCCAGCAGTGAATATTCCGGGACAGGGACCGGGGAGCTGTTTTTT.

The chain employs TRBV9 and TRBJ1-3; 12 nucleotides match TRBD1. Trimming removed 0 bases from V and 4 bases from J; junction bases left unmatched: 5. From germline, CDR1 is SGDLS and CDR2 YYNGEE. The CDR3 runs to 17 residues. CDR3 sequence reads: CASSVGDRGLGGNTIYF. In nucleotides, the CDR3 is TGTGCCAGCAGCGTAGGGGACAGGGGGCTAGGAGGAAACACCATATATTTT.

This chain links TRBV28 with TRBJ1-2; D is uncertain. This CDR3 has 15 residues. Trimming cost V 5 bases and J 0 bases, with 13 bases left between them. Germline V gene data show CDR1 as MDHEN and CDR2 as SYDVKM. The CDR3 here is CASSTEHRANYGYTF. Written as DNA, the CDR3 is TGTGCCAGCAGTACGGAGCACAGAGCTAACTATGGCTACACCTTC.

This sequence joins TRBV7-9 and TRBJ2-1; D possibly corresponds to TRBD1 (6 bases). The length of the CDR3 is 16 residues. V was pared by 5 bases and J by 0 bases, with 14 bases between. Germline V gene sequence: CDR1 SEHNR, CDR2 FQNEAQ (reference sequence). The CDR3 region is CASSRTATSSYNEQFF. The CDR3 DNA sequence: TGTGCCAGCAGCAGGACAGCGACGAGCTCCTACAATGAGCAGTTCTTC.

CDR3 DNA sequence: TGTGCCAGCAGTGCTGAAATCCCCGATACGCAGTATTTT. Translated: CASSAEIPDTQYF. V usage is TRBV6-1 and J usage is TRBJ2-3, with D hard to call. CDR1 and CDR2 (germline): MNHNS, SASEGT. The CDR3 runs 13 residues. Trimming took off 4 bases at V and 6 bases at J, with 11 bases between the two ends.

There are a few counts of this clone. The rearrangement uses TRBV4-1 and TRBJ1-1; D is ambiguous. V lost 4 bases to trimming and J lost 2 bases, with 8 bases between them. The CDR3 contains 13 residues. Germline V CDR1 and CDR2: MGHRA, YSYEKL. The CDR3 here is CASSLQANTEAFF. The CDR3 DNA follows: TGCGCCAGCAGCCTTCAAGCAAACACTGAAGCTTTCTTT.

The gene calls are TRBV29-1 and TRBJ2-3; 12 positions match TRBD2. V lost 5 bases, J lost 3 bases, and 9 bases stayed unmatched. The CDR3 consists of 16 residues. Germline CDR1 is SQVTM and CDR2 is ANQGSEA. CDR3 coding DNA: TGCAGCGTTATTGAAACTAGCGGGGGGAAAACAGATACGCAGTATTTT. Protein sequence: CSVIETSGGKTDTQYF.

This clone was seen once. The chain joins TRBV2 to TRBJ2-3, with D unclear. This CDR3 is 12 amino acids long. Germline CDR1 is SNHLY and CDR2 is FYNNEI. Deletions cut 7 bases from V and 4 bases from J, with 9 bases between. CDR3 loop: CASTRFADTQYF. CDR3 DNA: TGTGCCAGCACCCGTTTCGCAGATACGCAGTATTTT.

This chain links TRBV11-2 with TRBJ1-2, with unresolved D. This CDR3 spans 15 amino acids. V lost 5 bases to trimming and J lost 5 bases, with 18 bases between them. The germline gives CDR1 SGHAT, CDR2 FQNNGV. CDR3: CASSGPGFKGYGYTF. In nucleotides, the CDR3 is TGTGCCAGCAGCGGCCCGGGATTCAAAGGATATGGCTACACCTTC.

This rearrangement joins TRBV6-5 to TRBJ1-2; D gene uncertain. The CDR3 totals 14 residues. The V gene's germline CDR1 is MNHEY and CDR2 SVGAGI. V lost 5 bases and J 6 bases, leaving 16 bases between the germline ends. CDR3 nucleotide sequence: TGTGCCAGCAGTCGACGCAAGGAATTTCATGGCTACACCTTC. Translated: CASSRRKEFHGYTF.

The genes are TRBV7-2 and TRBJ1-6; D possibly corresponds to TRBD1 (6 bases). Germline V lookup: CDR1 SGHTA, CDR2 FQGNSA. V gave up 1 base and J gave up 5 bases, with 15 bases separating them. This CDR3 has 17 amino acids. As DNA, the CDR3 is TGTGCCAGCAGCTTAGGGGGGGGGCGCATGGATAATTCACCCCTCCACTTT. It encodes CASSLGGGRMDNSPLHF. The full variable domain, its missing parts supplied by reference TRBV7-2 and TRBJ1-6, is GAGVSQSPSNKVTEKGKDVELRCDPISGHTALYWYRQSLGQGLEFLIYFQGNSAPDKSGLPSDRFSAERTGGSVSTLTIQRTQQEDSAVYLCASSLGGGRMDNSPLHFGNGTRLTVT.

To note about this clone: This sample includes further DNA sequences coding for the same CDR3. The chain joins TRBV28 to TRBJ2-1, with 8 bases fitting TRBD2. CDR1 is MDHEN and CDR2 is SYDVKM in the germline V gene. The CDR3 is 16 amino acids. V gave up 6 bases and J gave up 2 bases; unmatched junction bases: 9. CDR3 in DNA: TGTGCCAGCAGCCTAGGTGGCGGGGGGCCCTACAATGAGCAGTTCTTC. Amino acids: CASSLGGGGPYNEQFF.

The sample holds one count of this clone. The chain links TRBV30 to TRBJ2-5; D is possibly TRBD1 (5 bases). Germline loops: CDR1 GTSNPN, CDR2 SVGIG (reference sequence). V lost 0 bases to trimming and J lost 5 bases, with 10 bases between them. The CDR3 loop spans 13 amino acids. CDR3 DNA sequence: TGTGCCTGGAGTGTACAAGGGGCTGAGACCCAGTACTTC. Encoded protein: CAWSVQGAETQYF.

The CDR3 nucleotides read TGTGCCAGCAGGCGAATCCAAGAGACCCAGTACTTC. This codes for CASRRIQETQYF. The gene calls are TRBV7-6 and TRBJ2-5; no firm D call. Trimming took off 6 bases at V and 1 base at J, with 6 bases between the two ends. CDR1 SGHVS and CDR2 FNYEAQ come from the germline V gene. The length of the CDR3 is 12 residues.

V gene TRBV28 combines with J gene TRBJ2-4; D is possibly TRBD2 (5 bases). The CDR3 has 18 amino acids. The V and J ends lost 2 bases and 5 bases respectively, with 22 bases between them. The germline V gene has CDR1 MDHEN and CDR2 SYDVKM. CDR3 DNA: TGTGCCAGCAGTTTAAAAGGTAGAGCGGTGGATTCGGAAAACATTCAGTACTTC. Translating gives CASSLKGRAVDSENIQYF.